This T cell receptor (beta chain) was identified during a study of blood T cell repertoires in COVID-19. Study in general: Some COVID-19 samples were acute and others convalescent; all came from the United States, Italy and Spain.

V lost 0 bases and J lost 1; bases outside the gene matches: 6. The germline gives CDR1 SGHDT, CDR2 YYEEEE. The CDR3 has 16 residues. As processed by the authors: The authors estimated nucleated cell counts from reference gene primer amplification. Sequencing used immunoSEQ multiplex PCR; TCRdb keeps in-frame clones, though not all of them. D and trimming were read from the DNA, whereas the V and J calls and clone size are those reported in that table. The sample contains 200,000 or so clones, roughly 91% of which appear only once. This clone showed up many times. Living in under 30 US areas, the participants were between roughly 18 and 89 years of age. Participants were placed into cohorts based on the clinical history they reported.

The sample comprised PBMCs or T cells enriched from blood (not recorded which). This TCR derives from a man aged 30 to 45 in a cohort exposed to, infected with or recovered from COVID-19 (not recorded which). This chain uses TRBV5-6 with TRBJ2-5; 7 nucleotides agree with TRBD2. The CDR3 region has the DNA TGTGCCAGCAGCTTGGGGTTCCGGGGGGTCCAAGAGACCCAGTACTTC. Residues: CASSLGFRGVQETQYF.